This TCR beta chain was sequenced for a study of blood T cell repertoires in COVID-19. About the study: Acute and convalescent COVID-19 specimens originated in the United States, Italy and Spain.

Profiling relied on immunoSEQ multiplex PCR, and the TCRdb table lists in-frame clones only, not all of them. The repertoire has 120,000 to 150,000 clones, approximately 90% of them found once; the top ten carry roughly 4%. Those enrolled, adults aged roughly 18 to 89 years, came from roughly 22 US areas. Exposed study participants had met a COVID-19 case within 2 weeks before entry. V lost 6 bases and J 1 base, leaving 9 bases between the germline ends. The CDR3 has 14 amino acids. Germline loops: CDR1 MNHEY, CDR2 SVGAGI. Sequenced: PBMCs or T cells enriched from blood (not recorded which). The sequence came from a woman in her thirties or forties who had been exposed to COVID-19. V is TRBV6-5 and J is TRBJ2-2; possibly TRBD1 for D (6 bases). CDR3 coding DNA: TGTGCCAGCAGATCACAGGGGAACACCGGGGAGCTGTTTTTT. This sequence encodes CASRSQGNTGELFF.